The 4 T cell receptor beta chains given below trace back to one sample, sequenced in a study of blood T cell repertoires in COVID-19. TCRdb's copy holds only in-frame clones and misses some; the assay was immunoSEQ multiplex PCR. There are a few hundred thousand clones in the sample; approximately 90% occur only once, and 6.2% lies in the top ten. The sequencing input was peripheral blood. These receptor sequences come from a man aged 55 to 69 who had recovered from COVID-19.

V and J are TRBV7-6 and TRBJ2-4; D perhaps matches TRBD2 (5 bases). There are 16 residues in the CDR3. Germline values: CDR1 SGHVS, CDR2 FNYEAQ. In DNA form, the CDR3 reads TGTGCTAAAACGGGATTCTCGCCCGGGGCCAAAAACATTCAGTACTTC. Protein: CAKTGFSPGAKNIQYF.

A single count supports this clone. The chain carries TRBV18 and TRBJ2-1; D is perhaps TRBD1 (6 bases). The CDR3 covers 15 residues. V lost 3 bases and J 5 bases, leaving 14 bases between the germline ends. Germline CDR1 is KGHSH and CDR2 is LQKENI. This chain's CDR3 is CASSPYLTGDNEQFF. In DNA form, the CDR3 reads TGTGCCAGCTCACCCTACTTGACAGGAGACAATGAGCAGTTCTTC.

The gene calls are TRBV9 and TRBJ2-5; TRBD2 aligns across 9 bases. The V and J ends lost 6 bases and 5 bases, in that order; junction bases with no gene match: 8. CDR3 length: 14 residues. CDR1 and CDR2 (germline): SGDLS, YYNGEE. CDR3 sequence (DNA): TGTGCCAGCACCAGTAGCGGGAGAGGGGAGACCCAGTACTTC. This sequence encodes CASTSSGRGETQYF.

The genes are TRBV30 and TRBJ1-1; D is undetermined. The V gene's germline CDR1 is GTSNPN and CDR2 SVGIG (reference sequence). The CDR3 extends over 13 amino acids. Trimming took off 4 bases at V and 2 bases at J, with 11 bases between the two ends. The CDR3 sequence is CAWTIRGNTEAFF. The CDR3, as DNA: TGTGCCTGGACGATCCGAGGAAACACTGAAGCTTTCTTT.